The text below deals with one T cell receptor beta chain. The sample is drawn from a study of blood T cell repertoires in COVID-19. Study-wide background: COVID-19 samples from acute and convalescent phases originated in the United States, Italy and Spain. PBMCs, B-cell-depleted T cells, or T cells were the source of the cDNA or gDNA that made up the material.

The CDR3 runs to 15 residues. Germline values: CDR1 SGHNT, CDR2 YYREEE (reference sequence). V lost 3 bases and J lost 4; bases outside the gene matches: 6. Original analysis: By means of reference gene primer amplification, nucleated cell counts were estimated. This table comes from immunoSEQ multiplex PCR, and its TCRdb copy is limited to in-frame clones, with some not included. That table is the source of V, J and clone size, and D and trimming were worked out from the DNA. Of just under 65,000 clones in the sample, about 76% were seen once. This TCR was recovered from a human donor in a cohort sampled during active COVID-19. The chain couples TRBV5-4 to TRBJ2-2; 7 bases agree with TRBD2. Specimen: peripheral blood. The CDR3 nucleotides read TGTGCCAGCAGCTCTGGACTAGATACCACCGGGGAGCTGTTTTTT. Its protein product is CASSSGLDTTGELFF.